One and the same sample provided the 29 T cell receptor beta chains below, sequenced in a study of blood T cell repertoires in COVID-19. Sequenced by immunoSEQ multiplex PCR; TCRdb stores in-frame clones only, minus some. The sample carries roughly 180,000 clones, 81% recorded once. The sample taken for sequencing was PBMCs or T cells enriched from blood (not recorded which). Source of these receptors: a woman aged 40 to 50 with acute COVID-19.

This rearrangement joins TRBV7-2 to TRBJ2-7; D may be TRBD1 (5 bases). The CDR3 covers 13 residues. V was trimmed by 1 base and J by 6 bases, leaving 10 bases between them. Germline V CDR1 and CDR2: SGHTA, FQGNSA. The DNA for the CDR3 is TGTGCCAGCAGCTTAGAGAGAAGGGGCGAGCAGTACTTC. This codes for CASSLERRGEQYF.

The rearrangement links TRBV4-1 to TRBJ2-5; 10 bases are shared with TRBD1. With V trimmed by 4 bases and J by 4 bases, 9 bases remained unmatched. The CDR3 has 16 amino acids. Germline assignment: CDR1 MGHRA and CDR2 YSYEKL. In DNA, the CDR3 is TGCGCCAGCAGCCCCCCTCCTCGACAGGGGGCAGAGACCCAGTACTTC. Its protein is CASSPPPRQGAETQYF.

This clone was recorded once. CDR3 region: CASSLALIGTGNNEQFF. In DNA, the CDR3 is TGTGCCAGCAGCTTAGCGCTGATCGGGACTGGGAACAATGAGCAGTTCTTC. The chain combines TRBV7-2 with TRBJ2-1; D may be TRBD2 (6 bases). V lost 0 bases and J 5 bases, leaving 17 bases between the germline ends. The CDR3 has 17 residues. Germline CDR1 SGHTA, CDR2 FQGNSA.

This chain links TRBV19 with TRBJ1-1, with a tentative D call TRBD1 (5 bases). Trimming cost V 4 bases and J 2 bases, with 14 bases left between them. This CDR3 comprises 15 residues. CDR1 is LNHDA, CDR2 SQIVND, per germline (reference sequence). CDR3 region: CASSKRQRGNTEAFF. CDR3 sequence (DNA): TGTGCCAGTAGTAAACGACAGCGAGGTAACACTGAAGCTTTCTTT.

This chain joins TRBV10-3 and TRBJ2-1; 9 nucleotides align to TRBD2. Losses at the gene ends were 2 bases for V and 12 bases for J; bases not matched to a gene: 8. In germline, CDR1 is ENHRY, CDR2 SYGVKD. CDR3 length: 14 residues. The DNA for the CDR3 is TGTGCCATCAGTGAGCTTGGTAGCGGGAGTGTGCAGTTCTTC. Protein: CAISELGSGSVQFF.

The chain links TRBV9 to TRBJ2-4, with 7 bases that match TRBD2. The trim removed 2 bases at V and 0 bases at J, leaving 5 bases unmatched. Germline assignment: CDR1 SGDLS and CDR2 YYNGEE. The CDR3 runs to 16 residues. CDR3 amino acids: CASSVGAGIAKNIQYF. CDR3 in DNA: TGTGCCAGCAGCGTCGGAGCGGGGATAGCCAAAAACATTCAGTACTTC.

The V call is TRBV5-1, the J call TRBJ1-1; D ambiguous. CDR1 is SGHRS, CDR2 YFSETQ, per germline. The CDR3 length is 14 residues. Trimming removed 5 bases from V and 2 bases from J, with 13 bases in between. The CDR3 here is CASRSSTPNTEAFF. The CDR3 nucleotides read TGCGCCAGCAGATCCTCGACTCCAAACACTGAAGCTTTCTTT.

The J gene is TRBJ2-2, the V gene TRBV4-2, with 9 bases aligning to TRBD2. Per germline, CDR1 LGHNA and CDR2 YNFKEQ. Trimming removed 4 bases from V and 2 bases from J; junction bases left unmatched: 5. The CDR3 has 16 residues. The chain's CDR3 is CASSPIAGANTGELFF. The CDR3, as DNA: TGTGCCAGCAGCCCAATAGCGGGAGCCAACACCGGGGAGCTGTTTTTT.

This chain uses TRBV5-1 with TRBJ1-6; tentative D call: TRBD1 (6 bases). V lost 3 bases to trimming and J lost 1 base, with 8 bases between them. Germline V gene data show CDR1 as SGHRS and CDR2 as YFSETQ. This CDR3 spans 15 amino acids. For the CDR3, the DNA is TGCGCCAGCAGCTCTGGACAGTCCTATAATTCACCCCTCCACTTT. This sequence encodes CASSSGQSYNSPLHF.

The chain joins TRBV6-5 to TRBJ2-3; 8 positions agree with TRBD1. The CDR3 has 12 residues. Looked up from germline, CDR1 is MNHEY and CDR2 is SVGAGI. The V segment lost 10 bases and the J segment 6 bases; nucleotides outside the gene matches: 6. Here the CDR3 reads CAIWTGFDTQYF. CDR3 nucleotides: TGTGCCATATGGACAGGGTTTGATACGCAGTATTTT.

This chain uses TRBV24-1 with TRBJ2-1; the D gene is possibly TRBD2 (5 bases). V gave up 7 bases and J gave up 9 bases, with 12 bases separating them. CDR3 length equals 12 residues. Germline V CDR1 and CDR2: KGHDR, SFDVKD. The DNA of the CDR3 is TGTGCCACCAGAAATAGCGTCGGTGAGCAGTTCTTC. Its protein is CATRNSVGEQFF.

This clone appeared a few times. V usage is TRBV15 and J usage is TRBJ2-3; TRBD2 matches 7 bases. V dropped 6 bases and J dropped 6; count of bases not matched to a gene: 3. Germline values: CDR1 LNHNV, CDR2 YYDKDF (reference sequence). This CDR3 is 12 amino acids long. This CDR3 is CATSGGGDTQYF. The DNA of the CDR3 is TGTGCCACCAGTGGGGGAGGGGATACGCAGTATTTT.

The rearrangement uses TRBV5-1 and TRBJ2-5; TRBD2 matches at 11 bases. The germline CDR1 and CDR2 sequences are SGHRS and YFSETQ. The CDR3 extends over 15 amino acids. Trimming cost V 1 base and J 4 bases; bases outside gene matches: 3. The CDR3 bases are TGCGCCAGCAGCTTGCTAGCGGGAGGATCAGAGACCCAGTACTTC. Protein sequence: CASSLLAGGSETQYF.

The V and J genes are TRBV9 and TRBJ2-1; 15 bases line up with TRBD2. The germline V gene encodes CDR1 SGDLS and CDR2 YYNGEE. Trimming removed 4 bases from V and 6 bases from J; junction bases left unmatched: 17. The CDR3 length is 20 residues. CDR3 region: CASSRGQTGLAGGRVNEQFF. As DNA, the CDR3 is TGTGCCAGCAGCAGGGGTCAAACAGGACTAGCGGGAGGGCGGGTCAATGAGCAGTTCTTC.

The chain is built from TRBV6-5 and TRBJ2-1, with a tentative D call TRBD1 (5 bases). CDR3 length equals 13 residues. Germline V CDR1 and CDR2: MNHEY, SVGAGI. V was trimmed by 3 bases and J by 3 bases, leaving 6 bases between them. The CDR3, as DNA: TGTGCCAGCAGTTATGACAGCTACAATGAGCAGTTCTTC. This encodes CASSYDSYNEQFF.

The CDR3 region is CASSQDNHRGTEAFF. The CDR3 DNA reads as TGTGCCAGCAGCCAAGATAATCACAGGGGCACTGAAGCTTTCTTT. The rearrangement uses TRBV14 and TRBJ1-1, with 7 bases matching TRBD1. The CDR3 loop spans 15 amino acids. V dropped 0 bases and J dropped 4; count of bases not matched to a gene: 5. Germline assignment: CDR1 SGHDN and CDR2 FVKESK.

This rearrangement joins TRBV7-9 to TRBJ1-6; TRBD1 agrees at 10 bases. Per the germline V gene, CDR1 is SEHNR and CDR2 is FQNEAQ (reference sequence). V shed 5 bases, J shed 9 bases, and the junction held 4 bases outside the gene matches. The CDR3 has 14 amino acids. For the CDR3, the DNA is TGTGCCAGCAGCCCGGGACAGGGGAGTTCACCCCTCCACTTT. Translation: CASSPGQGSSPLHF.

The CDR3 sequence: CASSLSGGPYEQYF. The CDR3 DNA is TGTGCCAGCAGCTTGTCGGGAGGGCCTTACGAGCAGTACTTC. The rearrangement links TRBV5-4 to TRBJ2-7; 8 bases agree with TRBD2. V shed 1 base and J 4 bases; nucleotides not matched to a gene: 4. CDR1 is SGHNT and CDR2 is YYREEE in the germline V gene (reference sequence). The CDR3 sequence is 14 residues long.

CDR3 coding DNA: TGTGCCAGCAGTTTATCCCCCCCTGGCCGACAGGGAACTAACTATGGCTACACCTTC. Protein: CASSLSPPGRQGTNYGYTF. This chain uses TRBV27 with TRBJ1-2; 7 bases line up with TRBD1. The length of the CDR3 is 19 residues. The V gene's germline CDR1 is MNHEY and CDR2 SMNVEV (reference sequence). V was clipped by 0 bases and J by 0 bases; unmatched bases: 13.

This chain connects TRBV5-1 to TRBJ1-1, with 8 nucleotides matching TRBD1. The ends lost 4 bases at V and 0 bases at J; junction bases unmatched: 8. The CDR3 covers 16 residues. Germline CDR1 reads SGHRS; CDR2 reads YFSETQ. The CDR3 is CASSQRTGRMNTEAFF. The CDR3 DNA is TGCGCCAGCAGCCAACGGACAGGGAGGATGAACACTGAAGCTTTCTTT.

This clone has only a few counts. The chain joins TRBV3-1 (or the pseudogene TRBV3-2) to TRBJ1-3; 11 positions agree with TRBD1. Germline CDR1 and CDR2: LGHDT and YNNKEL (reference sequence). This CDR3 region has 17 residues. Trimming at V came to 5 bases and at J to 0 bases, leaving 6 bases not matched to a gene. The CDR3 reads CASSFWTGGPSGNTIYF. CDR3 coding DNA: TGTGCCAGCAGCTTTTGGACAGGGGGCCCCTCTGGAAACACCATATATTTT.

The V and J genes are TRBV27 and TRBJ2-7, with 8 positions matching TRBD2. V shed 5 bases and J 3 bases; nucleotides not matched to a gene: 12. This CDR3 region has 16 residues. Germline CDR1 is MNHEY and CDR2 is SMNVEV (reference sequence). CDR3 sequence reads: CASSPFAGGIVYEQYF. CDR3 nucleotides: TGTGCCAGCAGTCCCTTCGCGGGAGGTATAGTCTACGAGCAGTACTTC.

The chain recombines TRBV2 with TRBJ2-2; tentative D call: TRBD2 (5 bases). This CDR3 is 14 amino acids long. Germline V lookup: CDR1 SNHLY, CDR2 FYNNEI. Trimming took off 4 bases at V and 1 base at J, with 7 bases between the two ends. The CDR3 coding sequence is TGTGCCAGCAGTGGGAGGCTGAACACCGGGGAGCTGTTTTTT. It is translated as CASSGRLNTGELFF.

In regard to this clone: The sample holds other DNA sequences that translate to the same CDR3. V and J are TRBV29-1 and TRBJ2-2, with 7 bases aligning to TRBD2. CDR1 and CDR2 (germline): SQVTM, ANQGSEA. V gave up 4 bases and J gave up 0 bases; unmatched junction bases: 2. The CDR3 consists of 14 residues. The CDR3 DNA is TGCAGCGTTGGTCTAGCGGCGAACACCGGGGAGCTGTTTTTT. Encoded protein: CSVGLAANTGELFF.

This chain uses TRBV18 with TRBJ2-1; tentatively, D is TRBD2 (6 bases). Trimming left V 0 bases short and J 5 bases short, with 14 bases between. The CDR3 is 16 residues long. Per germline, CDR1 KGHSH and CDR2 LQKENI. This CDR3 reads CASSPPGAGTNNEQFF. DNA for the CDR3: TGTGCCAGCTCACCACCCGGGGCGGGAACCAACAATGAGCAGTTCTTC.

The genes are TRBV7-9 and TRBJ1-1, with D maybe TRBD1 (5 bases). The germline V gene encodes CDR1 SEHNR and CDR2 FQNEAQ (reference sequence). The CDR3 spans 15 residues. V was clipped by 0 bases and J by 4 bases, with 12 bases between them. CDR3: CASSLAAGMGTEAFF. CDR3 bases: TGTGCCAGCAGCTTAGCGGCAGGGATGGGCACTGAAGCTTTCTTT.

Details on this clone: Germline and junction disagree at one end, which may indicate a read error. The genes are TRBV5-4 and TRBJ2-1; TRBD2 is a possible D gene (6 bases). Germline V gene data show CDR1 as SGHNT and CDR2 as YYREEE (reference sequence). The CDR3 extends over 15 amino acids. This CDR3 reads CASSLAGRWSNGQFF. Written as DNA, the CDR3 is TGTGCCAGCAGCTTAGCAGGGAGGTGGAGCAATGGGCAGTTCTTC. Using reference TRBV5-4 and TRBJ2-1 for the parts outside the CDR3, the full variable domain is ETGVTQSPTHLIKTRGQQVTLRCSSQSGHNTVSWYQQALGQGPQFIFQYYREEENGRGNFPPRFSGLQFPNYSSELNVNALELDDSALYLCASSLAGRWSNGQFFGPGTRLTVL.

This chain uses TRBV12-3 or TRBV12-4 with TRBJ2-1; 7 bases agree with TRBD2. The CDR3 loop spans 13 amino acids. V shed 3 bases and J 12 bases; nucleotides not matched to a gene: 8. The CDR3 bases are TGTGCCAGCAGTTTTGGTGCTAGCGGCAGGCAGTTCTTC. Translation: CASSFGASGRQFF.

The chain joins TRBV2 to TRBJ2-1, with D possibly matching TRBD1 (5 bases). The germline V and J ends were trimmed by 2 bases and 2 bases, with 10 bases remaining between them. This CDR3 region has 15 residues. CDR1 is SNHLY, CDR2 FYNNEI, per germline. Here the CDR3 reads CASSERDSPYNEQFF. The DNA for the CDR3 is TGTGCCAGCAGTGAAAGAGACAGTCCCTACAATGAGCAGTTCTTC.